A single sample gave rise to the 9 T cell receptor beta chains below, sequenced in a study of CD8 T cells in Susac syndrome (dated by TCRdb to between 2017 and 2020). The library was obtained by the immunoSEQ multiplex PCR assay. RNA was extracted with the RNeasy kit and roughly 0.5 to 1 ug was reverse transcribed using random hexamers. In TCRdb, the public reads were trimmed at Q25 with fastp and aligned with MiXCR, with productive beta chains retained. Each record represents a unique CDR3 protein, reported with the most common genes and DNA among its rows. The sample table shows 95,000 to 150,000 distinct CDR3 sequences, and 96% are seen once. The top ten clones comprise less than 0.15% of the sample. Sequenced material: CD4+ T cells from PBMCs. The receptors were gathered from a human donor with Susac syndrome.

The rearrangement joins TRBV27 to TRBJ1-1, with D unresolved. CDR1 MNHEY and CDR2 SMNVEV come from the germline V gene (reference sequence). The length of the CDR3 is 11 residues. V lost 7 bases to trimming and J lost 1 base, with 4 bases between them. The DNA for the CDR3 is TGTGCCAGCAAAAGGAACACTGAAGCTTTCTTT. Translated: CASKRNTEAFF.

The V and J genes are TRBV12-3 or TRBV12-4 and TRBJ2-3, with a weak D call TRBD2 (6 bases). The CDR3 has 15 amino acids. The ends were cut back, 5 bases at V and 4 bases at J, with 16 bases in the middle. This chain's CDR3 is CASSPTSLAADTQYF. As DNA, the CDR3 is TGTGCCAGCAGTCCTACCTCTTTAGCGGCAGATACGCAGTATTTT.

V is TRBV6-4 and J is TRBJ1-5, with 10 bases aligning to TRBD1. CDR1 MRHNA and CDR2 SNTAGT come from the germline V gene. Trimming cost V 10 bases and J 0 bases; bases outside gene matches: 9. This CDR3 is 16 amino acids long. Here the CDR3 DNA reads TGTGCCACCCCGGGACAGGGGATTGATAGCAATCAGCCCCAGCATTTT. It specifies CATPGQGIDSNQPQHF.

The chain employs TRBV7-3 and TRBJ2-3; D is undetermined. Trimming removed 4 bases from V and 0 bases from J, with 8 bases in between. The CDR3 runs 14 residues. Germline V gene data show CDR1 as SGHTA and CDR2 as FQGTGA. CDR3 in DNA: TGTGCCAGCAGCTATGCAGATAGCACAGATACGCAGTATTTT. Amino acid sequence: CASSYADSTDTQYF.

This chain uses TRBV3-1 with TRBJ1-2, with D hard to call. The germline V gene has CDR1 LGHDT and CDR2 YNNKEL (reference sequence). This CDR3 is built from 15 residues. Trimming shortened V by 1 base and J by 4 bases, and 13 bases separated the two germline ends. The DNA of the CDR3 is TGTGCCAGCAGCCAAGTGCGAGCAGCATCCTATGGCTACACCTTC. Its translation is CASSQVRAASYGYTF. The complete variable domain, with remaining parts taken from reference TRBV3-1 and TRBJ1-2, reads DTAVSQTPKYLVTQMGNDKSIKCEQNLGHDTMYWYKQDSKKFLKIMFSYNNKELIINETVPNRFSPKSPDKAHLNLHINSLELGDSAVYFCASSQVRAASYGYTFGSGTRLTVV.

The genes are TRBV4-1 and TRBJ2-1; D is perhaps TRBD2 (6 bases). The germline V gene has CDR1 MGHRA and CDR2 YSYEKL. V was cut by 3 bases and J by 9 bases, with 12 bases left in between. CDR3 length: 13 residues. The CDR3 DNA reads TGCGCCAGCAGCCAGGCTAGCGTGGGTGAGCAGTTCTTC. It specifies CASSQASVGEQFF.

Here the CDR3 DNA reads TGCAGCGTTGATGGGGGTATCCGGGGAAACTATGGCTACACCTTC. Translation gives CSVDGGIRGNYGYTF. This chain joins TRBV29-1 and TRBJ1-2, with TRBD1 as a possible D gene (5 bases). Per germline, CDR1 SQVTM and CDR2 ANQGSEA. This CDR3 is 15 amino acids long. Trimming shortened V by 3 bases and J by 2 bases, and 16 bases separated the two germline ends.

The J gene is TRBJ2-4, the V gene TRBV4-1; 11 bases fit TRBD2. Germline V CDR1 and CDR2: MGHRA, YSYEKL. V gave up 0 bases and J gave up 9 bases; unmatched junction bases: 7. CDR3 size: 16 residues. The chain's CDR3 is CASSQDPLAGGGIQYF. CDR3 nucleotide sequence: TGCGCCAGCAGCCAAGATCCCCTAGCGGGAGGTGGCATTCAGTACTTC.

The rearrangement uses TRBV30 and TRBJ2-1, with 7 bases identical to TRBD1. Germline CDR1 and CDR2: GTSNPN and SVGIG (reference sequence). The V and J ends lost 8 bases and 6 bases, in that order; junction bases with no gene match: 10. CDR3 length: 13 amino acids. CDR3 DNA: TGTGCCAGGCAGGGGGTTGCCCTCAATGAGCAGTTCTTC. Its translation is CARQGVALNEQFF.